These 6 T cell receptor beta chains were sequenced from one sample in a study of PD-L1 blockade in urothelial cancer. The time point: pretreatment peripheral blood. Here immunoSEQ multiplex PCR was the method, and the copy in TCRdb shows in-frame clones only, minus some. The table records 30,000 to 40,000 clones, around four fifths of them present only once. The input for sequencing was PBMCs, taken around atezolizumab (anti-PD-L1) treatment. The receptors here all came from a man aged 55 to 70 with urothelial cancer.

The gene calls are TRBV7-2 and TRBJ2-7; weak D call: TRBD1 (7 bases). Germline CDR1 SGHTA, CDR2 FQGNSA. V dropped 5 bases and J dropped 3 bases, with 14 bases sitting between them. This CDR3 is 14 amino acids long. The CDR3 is CASSPQGGGYEQYF. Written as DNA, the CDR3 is TGTGCCAGCAGCCCGCAGGGGGGAGGCTACGAGCAGTACTTC. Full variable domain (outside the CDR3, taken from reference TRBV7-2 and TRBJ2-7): GAGVSQSPSNKVTEKGKDVELRCDPISGHTALYWYRQSLGQGLEFLIYFQGNSAPDKSGLPSDRFSAERTGGSVSTLTIQRTQQEDSAVYLCASSPQGGGYEQYFGPGTRLTVT.

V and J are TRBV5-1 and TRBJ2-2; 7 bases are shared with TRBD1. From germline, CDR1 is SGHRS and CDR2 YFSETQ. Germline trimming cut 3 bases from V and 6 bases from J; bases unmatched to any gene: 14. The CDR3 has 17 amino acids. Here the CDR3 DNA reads TGCGCCAGCAGCTCGTTCCCCTACGACAGGGCGGCCGGGGAGCTGTTTTTT. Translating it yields CASSSFPYDRAAGELFF.

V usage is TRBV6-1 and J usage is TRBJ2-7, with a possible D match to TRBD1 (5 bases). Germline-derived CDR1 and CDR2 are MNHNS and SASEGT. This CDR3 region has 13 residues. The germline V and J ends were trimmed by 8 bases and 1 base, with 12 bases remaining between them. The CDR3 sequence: CASRLPGSYEQYF. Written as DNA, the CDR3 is TGTGCCAGCCGCCTCCCAGGGTCCTACGAGCAGTACTTC.

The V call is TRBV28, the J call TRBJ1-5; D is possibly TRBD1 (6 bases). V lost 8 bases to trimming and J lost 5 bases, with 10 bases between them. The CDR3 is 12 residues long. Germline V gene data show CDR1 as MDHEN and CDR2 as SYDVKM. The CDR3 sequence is CASRAGDQPQHF. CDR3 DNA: TGTGCCAGCCGGGCAGGGGATCAGCCCCAGCATTTT.

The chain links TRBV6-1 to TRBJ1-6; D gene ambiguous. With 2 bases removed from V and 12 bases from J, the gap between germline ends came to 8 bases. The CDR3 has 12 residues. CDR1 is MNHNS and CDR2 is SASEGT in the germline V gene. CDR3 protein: CASSERPGPLHF. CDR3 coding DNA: TGTGCCAGCAGTGAACGTCCGGGACCCCTCCACTTT.

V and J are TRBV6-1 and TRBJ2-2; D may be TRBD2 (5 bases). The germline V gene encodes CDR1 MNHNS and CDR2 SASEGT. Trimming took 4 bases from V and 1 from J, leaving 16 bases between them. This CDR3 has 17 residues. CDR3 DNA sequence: TGTGCCAGCAGTGCGGGCCTTCGACGGGGGAACACCGGGGAGCTGTTTTTT. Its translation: CASSAGLRRGNTGELFF.